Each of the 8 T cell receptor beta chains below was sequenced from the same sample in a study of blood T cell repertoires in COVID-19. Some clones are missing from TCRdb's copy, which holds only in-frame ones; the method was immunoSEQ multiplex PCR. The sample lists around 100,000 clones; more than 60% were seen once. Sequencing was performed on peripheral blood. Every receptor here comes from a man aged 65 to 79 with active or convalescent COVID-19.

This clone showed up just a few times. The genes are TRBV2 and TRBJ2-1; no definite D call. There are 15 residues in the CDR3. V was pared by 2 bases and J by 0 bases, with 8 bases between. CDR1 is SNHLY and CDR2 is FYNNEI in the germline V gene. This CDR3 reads CASSEKPYSYNEQFF. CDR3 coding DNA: TGTGCCAGCAGTGAAAAACCCTACTCCTACAATGAGCAGTTCTTC.

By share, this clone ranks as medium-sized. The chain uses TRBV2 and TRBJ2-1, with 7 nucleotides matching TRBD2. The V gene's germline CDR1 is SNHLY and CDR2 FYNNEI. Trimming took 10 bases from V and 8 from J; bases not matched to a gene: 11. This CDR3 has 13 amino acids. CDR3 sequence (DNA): TGTGCCACCATGGGAGGGGAAGGCGATGAGCAGTTCTTC. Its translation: CATMGGEGDEQFF.

This CDR3 is CASSLYLRHPTEAFF. The CDR3 DNA is TGTGCCAGCAGCTTATATTTAAGACACCCCACTGAAGCTTTCTTT. The V call is TRBV7-2, the J call TRBJ1-1; D gene ambiguous. Looked up from germline, CDR1 is SGHTA and CDR2 is FQGNSA. The germline V and J ends were trimmed by 2 bases and 4 bases, with 14 bases remaining between them. The CDR3 consists of 15 residues.

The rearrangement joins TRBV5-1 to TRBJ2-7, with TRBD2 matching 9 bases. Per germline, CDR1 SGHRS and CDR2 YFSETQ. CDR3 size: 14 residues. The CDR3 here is CPRSLGAGGHEQYF. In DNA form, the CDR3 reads TGCCCCCGCAGCTTGGGCGCGGGGGGGCACGAGCAGTACTTC.

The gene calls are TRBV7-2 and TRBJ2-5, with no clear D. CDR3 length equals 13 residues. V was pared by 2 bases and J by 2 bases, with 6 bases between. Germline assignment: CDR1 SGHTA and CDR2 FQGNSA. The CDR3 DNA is TGTGCCAGCAGCTTAATAGCACAAGAGACCCAGTACTTC. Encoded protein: CASSLIAQETQYF.

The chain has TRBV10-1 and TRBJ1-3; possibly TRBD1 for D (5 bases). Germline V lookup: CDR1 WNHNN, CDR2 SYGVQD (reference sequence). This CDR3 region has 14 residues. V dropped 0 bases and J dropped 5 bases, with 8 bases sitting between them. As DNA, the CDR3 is TGCGCCAGCAGTGAGTCCAGACAGCGAAACACCATATATTTT. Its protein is CASSESRQRNTIYF.

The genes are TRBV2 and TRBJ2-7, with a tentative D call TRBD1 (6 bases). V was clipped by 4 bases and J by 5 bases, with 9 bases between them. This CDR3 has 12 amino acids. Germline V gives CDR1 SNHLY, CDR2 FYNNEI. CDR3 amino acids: CASSGQANEQYF. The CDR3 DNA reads TGTGCCAGCAGTGGACAGGCGAACGAGCAGTACTTC.

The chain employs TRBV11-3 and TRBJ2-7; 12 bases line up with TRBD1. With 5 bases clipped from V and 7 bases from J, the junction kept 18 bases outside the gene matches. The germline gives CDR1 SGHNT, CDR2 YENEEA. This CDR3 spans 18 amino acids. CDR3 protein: CASSPGTGGVDPLGEQYF. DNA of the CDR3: TGTGCCAGCAGCCCCGGGACAGGGGGCGTGGACCCCCTAGGGGAGCAGTACTTC.